The 18 T cell receptor beta chains below come from one sample, sequenced in a study of blood T cell repertoires in COVID-19. Data came from immunoSEQ multiplex PCR; TCRdb stores just in-frame clones and leaves some out. The sample shows around 60,000 clones, roughly nine tenths of them seen only once. Specimen: peripheral blood. Receptors were obtained from a man between 60 and 75 years old with acute or convalescent COVID-19.

This rearrangement joins TRBV5-6 to TRBJ1-2; TRBD1 matches at 7 bases. With 5 bases clipped from V and 11 bases from J, the junction kept 15 bases outside the gene matches. Germline CDR1 and CDR2: SGHDT and YYEEEE. There are 14 residues in the CDR3. The CDR3 region has the DNA TGTGCCAGCAGATCGAGGAGGGACAGTATAATTTACACCTTC. As protein: CASRSRRDSIIYTF.

The chain recombines TRBV19 with TRBJ1-1; 10 nucleotides match TRBD1. This CDR3 region has 16 residues. J gave up 4 bases and V 5 bases, and 10 bases lay outside the gene matches. Germline loops: CDR1 LNHDA, CDR2 SQIVND (reference sequence). This CDR3 reads CASSARTGGSGTEAFF. The CDR3 DNA is TGTGCCAGTAGTGCCAGGACAGGGGGTTCAGGCACTGAAGCTTTCTTT.

The CDR3 DNA follows: TGTGCCAGCAGTTACCAAGGAAACACCATATATTTT. Protein: CASSYQGNTIYF. The chain links TRBV6-2 or TRBV6-3 to TRBJ1-3, with D unclear. Germline-derived CDR1 and CDR2 are MNHEY and SVGEGT. V lost 2 bases and J 4 bases, leaving 3 bases between the germline ends. The length of the CDR3 is 12 residues.

This chain joins TRBV3-1 (or the pseudogene TRBV3-2) and TRBJ1-2, with D uncertain. The V gene's germline CDR1 is LGHDT and CDR2 YNNKEL (reference sequence). V shed 1 base and J shed 4 bases, with 10 bases lying between them. The CDR3 runs 14 residues. The CDR3 DNA is TGTGCCAGCAGCCAAGTTGGGCCCCCCTATGGCTACACCTTC. Its protein is CASSQVGPPYGYTF.

This sequence joins TRBV5-6 and TRBJ2-3, with unresolved D. The germline V gene has CDR1 SGHDT and CDR2 YYEEEE. V dropped 4 bases and J dropped 0 bases, with 6 bases sitting between them. The CDR3 has 13 residues. The CDR3 DNA sequence: TGTGCCAGCAGCCACATAAGCACAGATACGCAGTATTTT. Protein: CASSHISTDTQYF.

The CDR3 spells CASSRTGTGVYDYGYTF. CDR3 nucleotides: TGTGCCAGCAGCCGAACAGGGACAGGGGTTTATGACTATGGCTACACCTTC. The chain is built from TRBV27 and TRBJ1-2, with 10 bases matching TRBD1. The CDR3 length is 17 residues. The germline V gene has CDR1 MNHEY and CDR2 SMNVEV (reference sequence). J was trimmed by 3 bases and V by 6 bases; bases with no gene match: 13.

The gene calls are TRBV2 and TRBJ1-5, with D uncertain. This CDR3 spans 13 amino acids. Germline lookup yields CDR1 SNHLY and CDR2 FYNNEI. Trimming pared 4 bases from V and 4 bases from J, leaving 8 bases between. The CDR3: CASSVEVNQPQHF. CDR3 sequence (DNA): TGTGCCAGCAGTGTCGAGGTTAATCAGCCCCAGCATTTT.

The genes are TRBV19 and TRBJ1-4; tentative D call: TRBD1 (5 bases). Germline loops: CDR1 LNHDA, CDR2 SQIVND (reference sequence). The germline V and J ends were trimmed by 6 bases and 5 bases, with 13 bases remaining between them. The CDR3 extends over 14 amino acids. The CDR3 DNA follows: TGTGCCAGTAGGAATCAGGGAGGAAATGAAAAACTGTTTTTT. The encoded protein is CASRNQGGNEKLFF.

The chain employs TRBV7-6 and TRBJ2-5, with D tentatively TRBD1 (5 bases). Trimming pared 1 base from V and 5 bases from J, leaving 11 bases between. The CDR3 is 14 residues long. Germline V lookup: CDR1 SGHVS, CDR2 FNYEAQ. The CDR3 sequence is CASSLGGLGETQYF. The CDR3 coding sequence is TGTGCCAGCAGCTTAGGGGGCCTGGGGGAGACCCAGTACTTC. The whole variable domain, filled in from reference TRBV7-6 and TRBJ2-5, reads GAGVSQSPRYKVTKRGQDVALRCDPISGHVSLYWYRQALGQGPEFLTYFNYEAQQDKSGLPNDRFSAERPEGSISTLTIQRTEQRDSAMYRCASSLGGLGETQYFGPGTRLLVL.

The rearrangement uses TRBV9 and TRBJ2-3; 7 positions match TRBD1. The J segment lost 4 bases and the V segment lost 4 bases, leaving 9 bases of the junction unmatched. Germline V gene lookup returns CDR1 SGDLS and CDR2 YYNGEE. The CDR3 sequence is 15 residues long. For the CDR3, the DNA is TGTGCCAGCAGCACGCGACAGGGTTGGGCAGATACGCAGTATTTT. Encoded protein: CASSTRQGWADTQYF. Complete variable domain (other parts from reference TRBV9 and TRBJ2-3): DSGVTQTPKHLITATGQRVTLRCSPRSGDLSVYWYQQSLDQGLQFLIQYYNGEERAKGNILERFSAQQFPDLHSELNLSSLELGDSALYFCASSTRQGWADTQYFGPGTRLTVL.

The gene calls are TRBV7-2 and TRBJ1-2, with unresolved D. Trimming left V 2 bases short and J 7 bases short, with 11 bases between. The CDR3 covers 13 residues. Germline V CDR1 and CDR2: SGHTA, FQGNSA. The CDR3 protein is CASSLLSYAGYTF. CDR3 bases: TGTGCCAGCAGCTTATTAAGCTATGCTGGCTACACCTTC.

CDR3 sequence: CSVLGQGNEQFF. CDR3 nucleotide sequence: TGCAGCGTTTTAGGACAGGGGAATGAGCAGTTCTTC. The chain couples TRBV29-1 to TRBJ2-1; 9 nucleotides align to TRBD1. The CDR3 length is 12 residues. The V and J ends lost 5 bases and 7 bases, in that order; junction bases with no gene match: 3. Per germline, CDR1 SQVTM and CDR2 ANQGSEA.

Only one count was recorded for this clone. V and J are TRBV5-5 and TRBJ2-3, with D possibly being TRBD2 (5 bases). Germline values: CDR1 SGHKS, CDR2 YYEKEE (reference sequence). The CDR3 totals 15 residues. Deletions cut 5 bases from V and 0 bases from J, with 13 bases between. The CDR3 sequence: CASRPRDSSTDTQYF. In DNA form, the CDR3 reads TGTGCCAGCAGACCGAGGGATTCTAGCACAGATACGCAGTATTTT.

Points on this clone: The identical CDR3 is also encoded by other nucleotide sequences in the sample. V usage is TRBV5-1 and J usage is TRBJ2-1; 8 bases map to TRBD1. Trimming at V came to 0 bases and at J to 4 bases, leaving 0 bases not matched to a gene. CDR1 is SGHRS, CDR2 YFSETQ, per germline. The CDR3 has 14 amino acids. DNA for the CDR3: TGCGCCAGCAGCTTGGGACAGGGGTACAATGAGCAGTTCTTC. It codes for CASSLGQGYNEQFF.

The chain uses TRBV18 and TRBJ2-1; 13 nucleotides align to TRBD2. This CDR3 region has 18 residues. With 4 bases clipped from V and 5 bases from J, the junction kept 11 bases outside the gene matches. The germline CDR1 and CDR2 sequences are KGHSH and LQKENI. CDR3: CASSRSPMTSGGNNEQFF. In DNA form, the CDR3 reads TGTGCCAGCTCACGGAGCCCAATGACTAGCGGGGGGAACAATGAGCAGTTCTTC.

The genes are TRBV11-2 and TRBJ1-2, with 11 bases matching TRBD1. Germline-derived CDR1 and CDR2 are SGHAT and FQNNGV. The CDR3 runs 15 residues. J was trimmed by 8 bases and V by 1 base; bases with no gene match: 6. CDR3 residues: CASSLGRDRGYGYTF. CDR3 nucleotide sequence: TGTGCCAGCAGCTTAGGAAGGGACAGGGGGTACGGCTACACCTTC.

CDR3 residues: CASQYRGLYGYTF. The DNA of the CDR3 is TGTGCCAGCCAATACAGGGGGCTGTATGGCTACACCTTC. The V and J genes are TRBV2 and TRBJ1-2, with 9 bases matching TRBD1. This CDR3 comprises 13 residues. The germline CDR1 and CDR2 sequences are SNHLY and FYNNEI. V was clipped by 8 bases and J by 5 bases; unmatched bases: 6. Full variable domain (missing parts from reference TRBV2 and TRBJ1-2): EPEVTQTPSHQVTQMGQEVILRCVPISNHLYFYWYRQILGQKVEFLVSFYNNEISEKSEIFDDQFSVERPDGSNFTLKIRSTKLEDSAMYFCASQYRGLYGYTFGSGTRLTVV.

V gene TRBV29-1 combines with J gene TRBJ2-7, with D perhaps TRBD1 (6 bases). Looked up from germline, CDR1 is SQVTM and CDR2 is ANQGSEA. With 3 bases removed from V and 5 bases from J, the gap between germline ends came to 11 bases. This CDR3 comprises 12 residues. CDR3 nucleotides: TGCAGCGTTGACGCAGGGGAAGACGAGCAGTACTTC. It codes for CSVDAGEDEQYF.